This is a list of T cell receptor beta chains from one sample in a study of technical replicates of blood from a few donors. The assay was immunoSEQ multiplex PCR, and TCRdb's table has in-frame clones only and misses some. Altogether tens of thousands of clones are present, 85% to 95% being singletons, with the ten largest covering about 0.4%. Sequencing was performed on T cells isolated from PBMCs. These TCRs come from a human donor in good health. The CDR3 runs from the conserved cysteine through the conserved F or W. Fields, in order: J gene, D gene, V gene, clone size, CDR3 protein. D genes are given only for firm matches. Where a row states a size, it is once, few, many or the class of an expanded clone; other rows omit it.

TRBJ2-7 | TRBD2 | TRBV28 | NA | CASSWPGGSYEQYF
TRBJ1-5 | TRBD1 | TRBV7-9 | NA | CASSRDRDQPQHF
TRBJ1-3 | NA | TRBV5-1 | NA | CASSLTGIGNTIYF
TRBJ2-7 | TRBD1 | TRBV27 | NA | CASSLSDRERGDEQYF
TRBJ2-3 | TRBD2 | TRBV25-1 | NA | CASSELGLAGEGTDTQYF
TRBJ2-1 | TRBD2 | TRBV5-1 | once | CASSLGGLAGGYNEQFF
TRBJ2-1 | NA | TRBV27 | NA | CASTGIVDNEQFF
TRBJ1-1 | NA | TRBV9 | NA | CASSVEGDGEAFF
TRBJ2-2 | TRBD1 | TRBV7-9 | NA | CASSRDRVNTGELFF
TRBJ1-1 | NA | TRBV18 | NA | CASSPNRGTGNTEAFF
TRBJ1-1 | NA | TRBV4-1 | NA | CASSQQGGNTEAFF
TRBJ1-1 | NA | TRBV2 | once | CASSEKPNTEAFF
TRBJ1-2 | NA | TRBV27 | NA | CASSPIRDKSNYGYTF
TRBJ1-2 | NA | TRBV29-1 | NA | CSVDHSRYGYTF
TRBJ2-6 | TRBD1 | TRBV7-3 | NA | CASSLKGQGLSSSGANVLTF
TRBJ2-1 | NA | TRBV9 | NA | CASSVGGEGYEQFF
TRBJ2-3 | NA | TRBV13 | NA | CASSTTVERMIASTDTQYF
TRBJ2-7 | NA | TRBV5-8 | NA | CASSFGASPDSYEQYF
TRBJ2-6 | TRBD1 | TRBV15 | NA | CATSRDSPTGANVLTF
TRBJ1-2 | TRBD1 | TRBV4-1 | NA | CASSHNRGSSGYTF
TRBJ2-7 | TRBD2 | TRBV7-2 | NA | CASSLGTSGRTLSYEQYF
TRBJ1-2 | NA | TRBV10-3 | NA | CAISEDTWGAAYGYTF
TRBJ1-1 | NA | TRBV6-1 | NA | CASSDVQTNMNTEAFF
TRBJ2-2 | TRBD1 | TRBV7-3 | NA | CASSSDRGTGELFF
TRBJ1-5 | NA | TRBV19 | NA | CASSFGGNQPQHF
TRBJ1-4 | NA | TRBV9 | few | CASNTGRGEKLFF
TRBJ2-7 | TRBD2 | TRBV2 | NA | CASSDRLAGEVYEQYF
TRBJ2-4 | NA | TRBV7-8 | NA | CASSLARVGLAKNIQYF
TRBJ2-3 | TRBD1 | TRBV30 | NA | CAWRGGRVTDTQYF
TRBJ2-3 | TRBD2 | TRBV4-3 | NA | CASSQSRTRWGTDTQYF
TRBJ2-3 | TRBD2 | TRBV9 | NA | CASSVAAGGPTDTQYF
TRBJ1-2 | NA | TRBV7-8 | NA | CASSLGGPEGYTF
TRBJ1-4 | TRBD1 | TRBV5-1 | NA | CASSSDRGNGNEKLFF
TRBJ1-4 | TRBD1 | TRBV2 | NA | CASSERTGGFEKLFF
TRBJ2-3 | NA | TRBV2 | NA | CASNLGRTDTQYF
TRBJ2-5 | NA | TRBV18 | NA | CASSPTGQETQYF
TRBJ1-2 | NA | TRBV2 | NA | CAGGNYGYTF
TRBJ1-2 | TRBD1 | TRBV5-4 | NA | CASSLDTIQGEDYGYTF
TRBJ1-1 | NA | TRBV2 | NA | CASSDVGRGYHTEAFF
TRBJ2-7 | NA | TRBV4-3 | NA | CASSQAQGVYEQYF
TRBJ1-2 | TRBD1 | TRBV6-5 | NA | CASRLLDRVVGYTF
TRBJ1-2 | NA | TRBV14 | NA | CASSPGGLYGYTF
TRBJ2-5 | TRBD2 | TRBV28 | NA | CASSYPTSGAKETQYF
TRBJ2-3 | TRBD2 | TRBV28 | NA | CASSPLGLPQDTQYF
TRBJ2-4 | NA | TRBV5-1 | NA | CASSLAGSWGNIQYF